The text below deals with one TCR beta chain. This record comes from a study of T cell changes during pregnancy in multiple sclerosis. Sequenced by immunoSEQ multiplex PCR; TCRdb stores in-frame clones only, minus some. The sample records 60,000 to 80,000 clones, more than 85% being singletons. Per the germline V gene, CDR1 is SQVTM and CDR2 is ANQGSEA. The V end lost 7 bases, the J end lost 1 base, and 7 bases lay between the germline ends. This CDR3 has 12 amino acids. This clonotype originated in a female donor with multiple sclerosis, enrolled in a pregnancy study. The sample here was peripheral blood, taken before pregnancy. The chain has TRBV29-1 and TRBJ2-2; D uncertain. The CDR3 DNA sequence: TGCAGCGCCACAAGGAACACCGGGGAGCTGTTTTTT. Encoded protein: CSATRNTGELFF.